Following are 11 T cell receptor beta chains from one sample sequenced in a study of cytomegalovirus exposure and HLA in healthy donors. The PCR had 60 Vbeta and 13 Jbeta primers. Profiled with immunoSEQ multiplex PCR; TCRdb holds only in-frame clones, not every one. This sample carries 150,000 to 200,000 clones, more than 60% of them seen once, and the ten largest clones take 3.1%. Sequenced material: PBMCs. All receptors derive from a female donor in good health and CMV-seronegative.

V and J are TRBV7-2 and TRBJ2-5; D unresolved. The CDR3 is 12 amino acids. The germline CDR1 and CDR2 sequences are SGHTA and FQGNSA. The V end was cut by 4 bases, the J end by 5 bases, with 8 bases between. The CDR3 reads CASSYYLETQYF. In DNA form, the CDR3 reads TGTGCCAGCAGCTATTATTTGGAGACCCAGTACTTC.

This clone has only a few counts. The V and J genes are TRBV6-5 and TRBJ1-3; the match to TRBD1 covers 8 bases. V lost 6 bases and J lost 5; bases outside the gene matches: 6. The CDR3 totals 14 residues. Germline V gene sequence: CDR1 MNHEY, CDR2 SVGAGI. The CDR3 loop is CASSARTGRNTIYF. DNA for the CDR3: TGTGCCAGCAGCGCCAGGACAGGGAGAAACACCATATATTTT.

This chain connects TRBV28 to TRBJ2-7; tentative D call: TRBD2 (5 bases). TRBJ2-1 explains the end of the DNA better; the J call may be wrong. This CDR3 region has 15 residues. The germline gives CDR1 MDHEN, CDR2 SYDVKM. CDR3 sequence reads: CASSWTLSSYNEQFF. The CDR3 DNA reads as TGTGCCAGCAGTTGGACTCTTAGCTCCTACAATGAGCAGTTCTTC.

This clone was found a few times. The chain joins TRBV5-1 to TRBJ1-3, with 9 bases aligning to TRBD1. Per the germline V gene, CDR1 is SGHRS and CDR2 is YFSETQ. The CDR3 totals 15 residues. The V segment lost 3 bases and the J segment 4 bases; nucleotides outside the gene matches: 5. Here the CDR3 reads CASSWSGTGGNTIYF. The CDR3 region has the DNA TGCGCCAGCAGCTGGTCCGGGACAGGGGGAAACACCATATATTTT. Full variable domain (remainder filled in from reference TRBV5-1 and TRBJ1-3): KAGVTQTPRYLIKTRGQQVTLSCSPISGHRSVSWYQQTPGQGLQFLFEYFSETQRNKGNFPGRFSGRQFSNSRSEMNVSTLELGDSALYLCASSWSGTGGNTIYFGEGSWLTVV.

The gene calls are TRBV4-3 and TRBJ2-7; D might be TRBD2 (5 bases). The CDR3 is 14 residues long. Trimming left V 0 bases short and J 4 bases short, with 10 bases between. Germline CDR1 and CDR2: LGHNA and YSLEER. The CDR3 sequence: CASSQEDGVYEQYF. CDR3 DNA sequence: TGCGCCAGCAGCCAAGAGGACGGGGTATACGAGCAGTACTTC.

This chain joins TRBV7-9 and TRBJ1-6; the D gene is possibly TRBD1 (6 bases). The ends were cut back, 5 bases at V and 5 bases at J, with 16 bases in the middle. Germline V lookup: CDR1 SEHNR, CDR2 FQNEAQ (reference sequence). The CDR3 is 16 residues long. The CDR3, as DNA: TGTGCCAGCAGCCTAAGGCCGACAGGCAATAATTCACCCCTCCACTTT. It encodes CASSLRPTGNNSPLHF. The whole variable domain, filled in from reference TRBV7-9 and TRBJ1-6, reads DTGVSQNPRHKITKRGQNVTFRCDPISEHNRLYWYRQTLGQGPEFLTYFQNEAQLEKSRLLSDRFSAERPKGSFSTLEIQRTEQGDSAMYLCASSLRPTGNNSPLHFGNGTRLTVT.

The gene calls are TRBV7-9 and TRBJ2-7; D remains ambiguous. CDR3 size: 14 residues. Trimming cost V 3 bases and J 1 base, with 10 bases left between them. Germline-derived CDR1 and CDR2 are SEHNR and FQNEAQ (reference sequence). The CDR3 DNA reads as TGTGCCAGCAGCTTGAATACGGAGTCCTACGAGCAGTACTTC. Translated: CASSLNTESYEQYF.

The V gene is TRBV27, the J gene TRBJ2-3; tentative D call: TRBD2 (6 bases). Trimming pared 10 bases from V and 2 bases from J, leaving 25 bases between. From germline, CDR1 is MNHEY and CDR2 SMNVEV (reference sequence). The CDR3 is made up of 17 amino acids. For the CDR3, the DNA is TGTGCCACCCAGGAGGGATATTTTCCCACCAACACAGATACGCAGTATTTT. Protein product: CATQEGYFPTNTDTQYF.

This clone has just a few counts. The chain joins TRBV28 to TRBJ1-5, with 7 bases matching TRBD1. The J segment lost 2 bases and the V segment lost 6 bases, leaving 4 bases of the junction unmatched. This CDR3 is 14 amino acids long. From germline, CDR1 is MDHEN and CDR2 SYDVKM. The CDR3 bases are TGTGCCAGCAGAACAGGGGTGCGCAATCAGCCCCAGCATTTT. Translation: CASRTGVRNQPQHF.

V usage is TRBV7-2 and J usage is TRBJ2-6; D ambiguous. Between the trimmed V and J ends, which lost 5 bases and 0 bases, there was a span of 8 bases. Germline loops: CDR1 SGHTA, CDR2 FQGNSA. The CDR3 loop spans 15 amino acids. CDR3 loop: CASSPVSSGANVLTF. CDR3 DNA: TGTGCCAGCAGCCCCGTTAGCTCTGGGGCCAACGTCCTGACTTTC.

This chain connects TRBV10-3 to TRBJ2-7; TRBD2 matches at 8 bases. The CDR3 consists of 18 residues. V trimming: 0 bases; J trimming: 0 bases; junction bases outside the gene matches: 10. Per the germline V gene, CDR1 is ENHRY and CDR2 is SYGVKD. The CDR3 protein is CAISESGVGGGSSYEQYF. The CDR3 DNA is TGTGCCATCAGTGAGTCGGGCGTAGGCGGGGGGAGCTCCTACGAGCAGTACTTC.